This is a list of T cell receptor beta chains from one sample in a study of blood T cell repertoires in COVID-19. TCRdb keeps only in-frame clones here, not all; method: immunoSEQ multiplex PCR. The sample has roughly 6,700 clones, roughly 88% seen once; the top ten hold 22%. Sample: peripheral blood. These receptor sequences come from a human donor in a cohort sampled during active COVID-19. The CDR3 runs from the conserved cysteine through the conserved F or W. The D gene is left open where the match is weak. The size entry is marked missing in some rows and otherwise reads once, few, many or a size class.

TRBV7-9	.	.	TRBJ1-5	TGTGCCAGCAGCTTATTTGCGGGGGCAGATCAGCCCCAGCATTTT	CASSLFAGADQPQHF
TRBV6-5	.	.	TRBJ1-4	TGTGCCAGCAGTTCGGCGGAAACTAATGAAAAACTGTTTTTT	CASSSAETNEKLFF
TRBV6-5	TRBD1	.	TRBJ1-2	TGTGCCAGCAGCCTGGGGGACAGGGGGCCTGATGGCTACACCTTC	CASSLGDRGPDGYTF
TRBV4-3	.	few	TRBJ1-5	TGCGCCAGCAGTCAGGACTGGTATAGCAATCAGCCCCAGCATTTT	CASSQDWYSNQPQHF
TRBV2	TRBD2	.	TRBJ2-4	TGTGCCAGTAGAAACCCCGGGACTAGCAAAAACATTCAGTACTTC	CASRNPGTSKNIQYF
TRBV11-2	TRBD2	.	TRBJ2-7	TGTGCCAGCAGCCGGCCTAGCGGGGGTACTTACGAGCAGTACTTC	CASSRPSGGTYEQYF
TRBV5-1	.	.	TRBJ2-7	TGCGCCAGCTCACCCTTAGCGCTCACCTACGAGCAGTACTTC	CASSPLALTYEQYF
TRBV9	TRBD1	.	TRBJ2-3	TGTGCCAGCAGCGCGACAGGGGAGACAGATACGCAGTATTTT	CASSATGETDTQYF
TRBV2	.	.	TRBJ2-6	TGTGCCAGCAGTGATCAGGGCTCTGGGGCCAACGTCCTGACTTTC	CASSDQGSGANVLTF
TRBV5-1	TRBD2	.	TRBJ2-1	TGCGCCAGCAGCTGGACTAGCGCCTCCTACAATGAGCAGTTCTTC	CASSWTSASYNEQFF
TRBV12-3/TRBV12-4	TRBD1	.	TRBJ2-7	TGTGCCAGCTCCTGGGACAGGGGCCACGAGCAGTACTTC	CASSWDRGHEQYF
TRBV14	TRBD2	.	TRBJ2-5	TGTGCCAGCAGCAGCTGGGGCGGGGGAGAGACCCAGTACTTC	CASSSWGGGETQYF
TRBV6-5	.	.	TRBJ2-7	TGTGCCAGTCTACAGGTCTACGAGCAGTACTTC	CASLQVYEQYF
TRBV2	.	.	TRBJ1-2	TGTGCCAGCAGTGAGTGGACAAAGGGGGACTATGGCTACACCTTC	CASSEWTKGDYGYTF
TRBV4-1	TRBD2	.	TRBJ2-3	TGCGCCAGCAGTCTCGGACTAGCGGTGAGCACAGATACGCAGTATTTT	CASSLGLAVSTDTQYF
TRBV3-1/TRBV3-2	TRBD2	.	TRBJ2-3	TGTGCCAGCAGCCAAGAAATCAGTGCATTAGCGGGAGATGCGCAGTATTTT	CASSQEISALAGDAQYF
TRBV4-1	.	.	TRBJ2-6	TGCGCCAGCAGGAGGAGCAACGGGGCCAACGTCCTGACTTTC	CASRRSNGANVLTF
TRBV6-5	TRBD1	large	TRBJ1-1	TGTGCCAGCAGTAAAAGCAGGGGGCAGACTGAAGCTTTCTTT	CASSKSRGQTEAFF
TRBV7-9	.	.	TRBJ2-2	TGTGCCAGCAGCTTAGACGTCGGCACCGGGGAGCTGTTTTTT	CASSLDVGTGELFF
TRBV5-6	.	.	TRBJ2-2	TGTGCCAGCAGCTTGTACGGGAGGAACACCGGGGAGCTGTTTTTT	CASSLYGRNTGELFF
TRBV2	.	.	TRBJ2-5	TGTGCCAGCGGAGAAATCTACCAAGAGACCCAGTACTTC	CASGEIYQETQYF
TRBV5-6	.	.	TRBJ2-7	TGTGCCAGCAGCTTGGCCCACTACGAGCAGTACTTC	CASSLAHYEQYF
TRBV7-9	.	.	TRBJ1-5	TGTGCCAGCAGCCGATCAGAAAATCAGCCCCAGCATTTT	CASSRSENQPQHF
TRBV27	.	.	TRBJ2-5	TGTGCCAGGGGCCGTTTTAATTTTAGGTACCAAGAGACCCAGTACTTC	CARGRFNFRYQETQYF
TRBV15	.	.	TRBJ2-3	TGTGCCACCAGCAGAGATTTCGGGGACTTAGCGCAGTATTTT	CATSRDFGDLAQYF
TRBV7-3	.	once	TRBJ1-2	TGTGCCAGCAGCCCAGACCGACTGATGGGCTACACCTTC	CASSPDRLMGYTF
TRBV5-5	TRBD2	.	TRBJ2-1	TGTGCCAGCAGCTCGGGACTAGCGATATACAATGAGCAGTTCTTC	CASSSGLAIYNEQFF
TRBV12-3/TRBV12-4	.	.	TRBJ2-7	TGTGCCAGCAGTATAGGGGCAGGACATCAGTACTTC	CASSIGAGHQYF
TRBV6-1	TRBD1	.	TRBJ1-1	TGTGCCAGCAGTTCGACCGGGACAGTGAACACTGAAGCTTTCTTT	CASSSTGTVNTEAFF
TRBV5-1	TRBD1	.	TRBJ2-1	TGCGCCAGCAGTTCGAATGAAGGACAGGGGTGGGGTGAGCAGTTCTTC	CASSSNEGQGWGEQFF
TRBV19	TRBD2	.	TRBJ2-2	TGTGCCAGTAGGGCCGGGAGGTTCCCCCTCAACACCGGGGAGCTGTTTTTT	CASRAGRFPLNTGELFF
TRBV19	TRBD2	.	TRBJ2-4	TGTGCCAGTAGTATAACCGGGACTAGCGGGAGGGCCAAAAACATTCAGTACTTC	CASSITGTSGRAKNIQYF
TRBV2	.	.	TRBJ2-7	TGTGCCAGCAGGAGAGAGCGCCGGGACTACGAGCAGTACTTC	CASRRERRDYEQYF
TRBV18	TRBD2	.	TRBJ2-3	TGTGCCAGCTCTGCGGCTAGCGGGAGTTTGGTTACGCAGTATTTT	CASSAASGSLVTQYF
TRBV2	TRBD2	.	TRBJ2-5	TGTGCCAGCAGTGAAGGACTAGCGGGGGGGCTGGAGACCCAGTACTTC	CASSEGLAGGLETQYF
TRBV29-1	TRBD1	.	TRBJ2-1	TGCAGCGTTGCCGGGACAGGGGGGGGTGAGCAGTTCTTC	CSVAGTGGGEQFF
TRBV28	TRBD1	.	TRBJ2-3	TGTGCCAGCAGCCCGGGACAGCTCATGTTAGATACGCAGTATTTT	CASSPGQLMLDTQYF
TRBV29-1	TRBD1	.	TRBJ1-4	TGCAGCGGACGGACAGGGTATAATGAAAAACTGTTTTTT	CSGRTGYNEKLFF
TRBV9	.	.	TRBJ2-1	TGTGCCAGCAGCGTAGGAGGGGCGGGGGAGCAGTTCTTC	CASSVGGAGEQFF
TRBV2	TRBD1	.	TRBJ2-6	TGTGCCAGCAAAACGGGACAGGGGGCTGGGGCCAACGTCCTGACTTTC	CASKTGQGAGANVLTF
TRBV11-3	TRBD2	few	TRBJ2-3	TGTGCCAGCAGCTTAGCCCCGGGACTAGCAACAGATACGCAGTATTTT	CASSLAPGLATDTQYF
TRBV7-6	.	.	TRBJ1-2	TGTGCCAGCAGCTTAGACCCGGGGGTGAACTATGGCTACACCTTC	CASSLDPGVNYGYTF